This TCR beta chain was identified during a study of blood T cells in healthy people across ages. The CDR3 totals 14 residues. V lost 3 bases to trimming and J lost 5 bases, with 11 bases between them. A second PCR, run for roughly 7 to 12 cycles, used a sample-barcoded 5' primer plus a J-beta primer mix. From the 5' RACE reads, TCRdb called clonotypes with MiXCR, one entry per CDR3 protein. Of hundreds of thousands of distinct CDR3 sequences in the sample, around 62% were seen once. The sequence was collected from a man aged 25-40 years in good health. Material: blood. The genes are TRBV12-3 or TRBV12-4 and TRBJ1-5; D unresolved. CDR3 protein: CASSFGRIDQPQHF. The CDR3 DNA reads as TGTGCCAGCAGTTTCGGGCGAATTGATCAGCCCCAGCATTTT.